Presented here are 12 T cell receptor beta chains from one specimen sequenced in a study of blood T cell repertoires in COVID-19. Assay: immunoSEQ multiplex PCR; the TCRdb copy retains only in-frame clones and omits some. The data show about 98,000 clones, with 82% seen just once and roughly 18% held by the top ten. Sequencing used peripheral blood. The receptors derive from a man older than 75 with acute or convalescent COVID-19.

CDR3 in DNA: TGCGCCAGCAGCATTGGACAGGGTGAAGCTTTCTTT. Translated, it gives CASSIGQGEAFF. This chain uses TRBV5-1 with TRBJ1-1; 8 nucleotides agree with TRBD1. The CDR3 runs 12 residues. Germline V CDR1 and CDR2: SGHRS, YFSETQ. After removal of 4 bases from V and 7 bases from J, the junction contained 3 bases not matched to a gene.

Here the CDR3 DNA reads TGTGCCAGCAGCCCTCCGGGGGGCCGGACTGAAGCTTTCTTT. Translation: CASSPPGGRTEAFF. The chain joins TRBV5-5 to TRBJ1-1; D is possibly TRBD1 (6 bases). Trimming took 4 bases from V and 5 from J, leaving 15 bases between them. CDR1 is SGHKS, CDR2 YYEKEE, per germline (reference sequence). The CDR3 loop spans 14 amino acids.

V gene TRBV12-5 combines with J gene TRBJ2-1; D not certain. The CDR3 is 12 residues long. The V end lost 3 bases, the J end lost 6 bases, and 6 bases lay between the germline ends. Germline V gene sequence: CDR1 LGHNT, CDR2 FRNRAP. CDR3 sequence reads: CASGLKANEQFF. The CDR3 DNA sequence: TGTGCTAGTGGTTTAAAAGCCAATGAGCAGTTCTTC. Full variable domain (missing parts from reference TRBV12-5 and TRBJ2-1): DARVTQTPRHKVTEMGQEVTMRCQPILGHNTVFWYRQTMMQGLELLAYFRNRAPLDDSGMPKDRFSAEMPDATLATLKIQPSEPRDSAVYFCASGLKANEQFFGPGTRLTVL.

The V gene is TRBV5-1, the J gene TRBJ2-1; 10 bases are a match to TRBD1. The CDR3 extends over 15 amino acids. CDR1 is SGHRS, CDR2 YFSETQ, per germline. V shed 3 bases and J 5 bases; nucleotides not matched to a gene: 5. In nucleotides, the CDR3 is TGCGCCAGCAGCTCGGACAGGGGGTCTAACAATGAGCAGTTCTTC. This sequence encodes CASSSDRGSNNEQFF.

This clone appeared a few times. CDR3 coding DNA: TGTGCCAGCAGCTCCTCGGGTTCTCGCTCTGGAAACACCATATATTTT. It is translated as CASSSSGSRSGNTIYF. The V gene is TRBV28, the J gene TRBJ1-3; D is unclear. V was shortened by 6 bases and J by 0 bases, with 15 bases between the two germline ends. CDR1 is MDHEN, CDR2 SYDVKM, per germline. The CDR3 is 16 residues long.

This clone was seen a single time. V and J are TRBV4-3 and TRBJ2-7; D not certain. Germline V gives CDR1 LGHNA, CDR2 YSLEER. The CDR3 is 15 residues long. V was trimmed by 0 bases and J by 5 bases, leaving 14 bases between them. CDR3 DNA: TGCGCCAGCAGCCAAGACTTCGGGTCCTTTAACGAGCAGTACTTC. Amino acid sequence: CASSQDFGSFNEQYF.

The chain is built from TRBV5-1 and TRBJ2-2; D may be TRBD1 (5 bases). CDR3 length: 13 amino acids. Per germline, CDR1 SGHRS and CDR2 YFSETQ. V gave up 4 bases and J gave up 6 bases, with 10 bases separating them. The DNA for the CDR3 is TGCGCCAGCAGCAAGGAAGGGGCCGGGGAGCTGTTTTTT. Residues: CASSKEGAGELFF.

The chain carries TRBV5-1 and TRBJ1-1; 8 bases line up with TRBD1. CDR1 and CDR2 (germline): SGHRS, YFSETQ. Losses at the gene ends were 0 bases for V and 5 bases for J; bases not matched to a gene: 6. CDR3 length: 15 amino acids. The CDR3 DNA sequence: TGCGCCAGCAGCTTGGAGCCACAGGGGGATACTGAAGCTTTCTTT. Translating gives CASSLEPQGDTEAFF.

The chain combines TRBV30 with TRBJ2-3; D may be TRBD1 (6 bases). The CDR3 runs 14 residues. Deletions cut 2 bases from V and 4 bases from J, with 13 bases between. Germline V CDR1 and CDR2: GTSNPN, SVGIG (reference sequence). The DNA of the CDR3 is TGTGCCTGGAGTTGGACAGCCGGCGCAGATACGCAGTATTTT. Protein product: CAWSWTAGADTQYF.

The V call is TRBV5-6, the J call TRBJ1-1; 7 bases are shared with TRBD1. The CDR3 contains 14 residues. Trimming took 5 bases from V and 1 from J; bases not matched to a gene: 5. CDR1 is SGHDT and CDR2 is YYEEEE in the germline V gene. In DNA form, the CDR3 reads TGTGCCAGCAGACGACAGGGAACGAACACTGAAGCTTTCTTT. Translated, it gives CASRRQGTNTEAFF.

V and J are TRBV11-3 and TRBJ2-5, with TRBD1 identical over 7 bases. The CDR3 has 15 amino acids. The junction had 4 bases not matched to a gene; V was cut back by 1 base and J by 2 bases. Per the germline V gene, CDR1 is SGHNT and CDR2 is YENEEA. The CDR3, as DNA: TGTGCCAGCAGCTTAGGCAGGACAGGACAAGAGACCCAGTACTTC. It codes for CASSLGRTGQETQYF.

V and J are TRBV9 and TRBJ2-7; 16 bases are shared with TRBD2. V shed 0 bases and J 12 bases; nucleotides not matched to a gene: 3. The CDR3 runs to 14 residues. The germline CDR1 and CDR2 sequences are SGDLS and YYNGEE. This chain's CDR3 is CASSVAGTSGGVYF. The CDR3, as DNA: TGTGCCAGCAGCGTAGCGGGGACTAGCGGGGGGGTGTACTTC.